These T cell receptor beta chains were read from a single sample in a study of Ad26.COV2.S vaccination and SARS-CoV-2 variants. TCRdb's copy holds only in-frame clones and misses some; the assay was immunoSEQ multiplex PCR. The sample shows some 340,000 clones, about 82% of them seen only once. Sequencing used peripheral blood, obtained in a trial of Ad26.COV2.S vaccine versus placebo. The receptors were sampled from a person aged 18-65 years who received the Ad26.COV2.S COVID-19 vaccine or a placebo. Each CDR3 is given with its conserved first and last residue. The D gene is left open where the match is weak. Size values are once, few and many counts, or a class for expanded clones, and some rows have none.

V gene: TRBV4-2
D gene: -
J gene: TRBJ2-1
clone size: many
CDR3 DNA: TGTGCCAGCAGCCAACTGGAGGGGGACCCCTACAATGAGCAGTTCTTC
CDR3 protein: CASSQLEGDPYNEQFF

V gene: TRBV2
D gene: -
J gene: TRBJ1-5
clone size: -
CDR3 DNA: TGTGCCAGCGGGGGCAATCAGCCCCAGCATTTT
CDR3 protein: CASGGNQPQHF

V gene: TRBV5-6
D gene: -
J gene: TRBJ2-3
clone size: -
CDR3 DNA: TGTGCCAGCAGCACCACAGATACGCAGTATTTT
CDR3 protein: CASSTTDTQYF

V gene: TRBV6-5
D gene: TRBD2
J gene: TRBJ2-5
clone size: -
CDR3 DNA: TGTGCCAGCACATACGAGCGGGGGGGACAAGAGACCCAGTACTTC
CDR3 protein: CASTYERGGQETQYF

V gene: TRBV3-1/TRBV3-2
D gene: -
J gene: TRBJ1-1
clone size: -
CDR3 DNA: TGTGCCAGCAGCCTCGAACGGGCCACTGAAGCTTTCTTT
CDR3 protein: CASSLERATEAFF

V gene: TRBV27
D gene: -
J gene: TRBJ2-2
clone size: -
CDR3 DNA: TGTGCCAGCAGTTTCGGGGCGCGTACCGGGGAGCTGTTTTTT
CDR3 protein: CASSFGARTGELFF

V gene: TRBV5-1
D gene: -
J gene: TRBJ2-3
clone size: few
CDR3 DNA: TGCGCCAGCAGCTTGGACCTGTTCACAGATACGCAGTATTTT
CDR3 protein: CASSLDLFTDTQYF

V gene: TRBV5-1
D gene: -
J gene: TRBJ2-5
clone size: -
CDR3 DNA: TGCGCCAGCAGCTTGGTTGGGTCTAGCATAGAGACCCAGTACTTC
CDR3 protein: CASSLVGSSIETQYF

V gene: TRBV5-6
D gene: -
J gene: TRBJ1-2
clone size: -
CDR3 DNA: TGTGCCAGCAGCTTGGGGACTAACTATGGCTACACCTTC
CDR3 protein: CASSLGTNYGYTF

V gene: TRBV6-6
D gene: -
J gene: TRBJ1-1
clone size: -
CDR3 DNA: TGTGCCAGCAGCCCAGGACGGCTGGGCACTGAAGCTTTCTTT
CDR3 protein: CASSPGRLGTEAFF

V gene: TRBV27
D gene: TRBD1
J gene: TRBJ2-7
clone size: -
CDR3 DNA: TGTGCCAGCAGTCACGGACAGGGGAGCGAGCAGTACTTC
CDR3 protein: CASSHGQGSEQYF

V gene: TRBV5-1
D gene: TRBD2
J gene: TRBJ2-1
clone size: -
CDR3 DNA: TGCGCCAGCAGCTGGTTAGTCCCGAGCGGGGGGGCCTTCGATGAGCAGTTCTTC
CDR3 protein: CASSWLVPSGGAFDEQFF

V gene: TRBV2
D gene: TRBD1
J gene: TRBJ1-4
clone size: -
CDR3 DNA: TGTGCCAGCAGGATCCGGGACAGGGGTGAAAAACTGTTTTTT
CDR3 protein: CASRIRDRGEKLFF

V gene: TRBV4-1
D gene: -
J gene: TRBJ1-2
clone size: -
CDR3 DNA: TGCGCCAGCAGCCAAGAAATCCCACTGTCCCACGGCTACACCTTC
CDR3 protein: CASSQEIPLSHGYTF

V gene: TRBV3-1/TRBV3-2
D gene: -
J gene: TRBJ2-5
clone size: -
CDR3 DNA: TGTGCCAGCAGCCGCCGACACAGTGGGGAGACCCAGTACTTC
CDR3 protein: CASSRRHSGETQYF

V gene: TRBV27
D gene: TRBD1
J gene: TRBJ2-5
clone size: -
CDR3 DNA: TGTGCCAGCGGGAGAACAGGGGGGTTTGAGACCCAGTACTTC
CDR3 protein: CASGRTGGFETQYF

V gene: TRBV7-7
D gene: TRBD1
J gene: TRBJ2-7
clone size: -
CDR3 DNA: TGTGCCAGCAGCTTAGAGCCGGGACAGGCCTACGAGCAGTACTTC
CDR3 protein: CASSLEPGQAYEQYF

V gene: TRBV19
D gene: -
J gene: TRBJ1-2
clone size: -
CDR3 DNA: TGTGCCAGTAGTATAATTCCGGGCGGAAGTGGCTACACCTTC
CDR3 protein: CASSIIPGGSGYTF

V gene: TRBV4-1
D gene: -
J gene: TRBJ1-6
clone size: -
CDR3 DNA: TGCGCCAGCAGCCAAGTAAGGGATAATTCACCCCTCCACTTT
CDR3 protein: CASSQVRDNSPLHF

V gene: TRBV29-1
D gene: -
J gene: TRBJ2-5
clone size: -
CDR3 DNA: TGCAGCGTTGAAGCGGTGGAGACCCAGTACTTC
CDR3 protein: CSVEAVETQYF

V gene: TRBV9
D gene: TRBD1
J gene: TRBJ2-7
clone size: once
CDR3 DNA: TGTGCCAGCAGCGTAGACGGGACAGTTCTAGACGAGCAGTACTTC
CDR3 protein: CASSVDGTVLDEQYF

V gene: TRBV7-9
D gene: TRBD2
J gene: TRBJ2-2
clone size: -
CDR3 DNA: TGTGCCAGCAGCTTAACCGTAGCGGGGTCGAACACCGGGGAGCTGTTTTTT
CDR3 protein: CASSLTVAGSNTGELFF

V gene: TRBV6-5
D gene: -
J gene: TRBJ2-2
clone size: -
CDR3 DNA: TGTGCCAGCAACTACAGGGCAGATTTAACCGGGGAGCTGTTTTTT
CDR3 protein: CASNYRADLTGELFF

V gene: TRBV10-3
D gene: TRBD2
J gene: TRBJ2-2
clone size: -
CDR3 DNA: TGTGCCATCAAGACTAGCGGGGGGCGGACAAACGCGAACACCGGGGAGCTGTTTTTT
CDR3 protein: CAIKTSGGRTNANTGELFF

V gene: TRBV5-1
D gene: -
J gene: TRBJ2-7
clone size: -
CDR3 DNA: TGCGCCAGCAGCCCCACCGGGACCTACGCTTACGAGCAGTACTTC
CDR3 protein: CASSPTGTYAYEQYF

V gene: TRBV6-5
D gene: -
J gene: TRBJ1-1
clone size: -
CDR3 DNA: TGTGCCAGCAGTTACCTCCCTCGTGGGGGCACTGAAGCTTTCTTT
CDR3 protein: CASSYLPRGGTEAFF

V gene: TRBV7-3
D gene: TRBD2
J gene: TRBJ2-1
clone size: -
CDR3 DNA: TGTGCCAGCAGCTATTCGGGGGGATCCTACAATGAGCAGTTCTTC
CDR3 protein: CASSYSGGSYNEQFF

V gene: TRBV27
D gene: TRBD2
J gene: TRBJ2-7
clone size: -
CDR3 DNA: TGTGCCAGCAGTTCTATAGCGGGGGGGCGTTACGAGCAGTACTTC
CDR3 protein: CASSSIAGGRYEQYF

V gene: TRBV2
D gene: TRBD1
J gene: TRBJ1-2
clone size: -
CDR3 DNA: TGTGCCAGCAGTGTAGACCGACAGGGCGACGGCTACACCTTC
CDR3 protein: CASSVDRQGDGYTF

V gene: TRBV6-5
D gene: TRBD1
J gene: TRBJ2-6
clone size: few
CDR3 DNA: TGTGCCAGCAGCCAAGGGACAGGTGGGGCCAACGTCCTGACTTTC
CDR3 protein: CASSQGTGGANVLTF

V gene: TRBV7-3
D gene: -
J gene: TRBJ1-2
clone size: -
CDR3 DNA: TGTGCCAGCAGCTTATCACCGGGCCCCCAAGGCGGGTATGGCTACACCTTC
CDR3 protein: CASSLSPGPQGGYGYTF

V gene: TRBV19
D gene: -
J gene: TRBJ2-2
clone size: few
CDR3 DNA: TGTGCCACCTCAAAGACAGTTAACACCGGGGAGCTGTTTTTT
CDR3 protein: CATSKTVNTGELFF

V gene: TRBV5-5
D gene: TRBD1
J gene: TRBJ2-7
clone size: -
CDR3 DNA: TGTGCCAGCAGCTTGTTGGGACAGGGTACCTACGAGCAGTACTTC
CDR3 protein: CASSLLGQGTYEQYF

V gene: TRBV7-6
D gene: -
J gene: TRBJ2-2
clone size: -
CDR3 DNA: TGTGCCAGCAGCTCGCTCTATGGCGCCGGGGAGCTGTTTTTT
CDR3 protein: CASSSLYGAGELFF

V gene: TRBV5-1
D gene: TRBD1
J gene: TRBJ1-4
clone size: -
CDR3 DNA: TGCGCCAGCAGCCCGGGACAGGTACAGAATGAAAAACTGTTTTTT
CDR3 protein: CASSPGQVQNEKLFF

V gene: TRBV18
D gene: -
J gene: TRBJ1-1
clone size: once
CDR3 DNA: TGTGCCAGCTCACGGGAAATAAACACTGAAGCTTTCTTT
CDR3 protein: CASSREINTEAFF

V gene: TRBV4-1
D gene: TRBD1
J gene: TRBJ2-3
clone size: many
CDR3 DNA: TGCGCCAGCAGCCAATCGGGACAGCGCACAGATACGCAGTATTTT
CDR3 protein: CASSQSGQRTDTQYF

V gene: TRBV19
D gene: TRBD1
J gene: TRBJ1-1
clone size: -
CDR3 DNA: TGTGCCAGTAGTATAATTGACAGGGCCTTCGCTCAGGATAGCACTGAAGCTTTCTTT
CDR3 protein: CASSIIDRAFAQDSTEAFF

V gene: TRBV19
D gene: TRBD2
J gene: TRBJ2-1
clone size: -
CDR3 DNA: TGTGCCAGTAGTGAACTAGCGGGGACGAGCTCCTACAATGAGCAGTTCTTC
CDR3 protein: CASSELAGTSSYNEQFF

V gene: TRBV6-5
D gene: TRBD1
J gene: TRBJ2-1
clone size: -
CDR3 DNA: TGTGCCAGCAGTTCCGACAGGGGTTACAATGAGCAGTTCTTC
CDR3 protein: CASSSDRGYNEQFF

V gene: TRBV7-3
D gene: -
J gene: TRBJ1-1
clone size: -
CDR3 DNA: TGTGCCAGCAGCTTAGGTGTAAGGGACGGGACTGAAGCTTTCTTT
CDR3 protein: CASSLGVRDGTEAFF

V gene: TRBV29-1
D gene: -
J gene: TRBJ2-2
clone size: -
CDR3 DNA: TGCAGCGTTTATAAGAGGAACACCGGGGAGCTGTTTTTT
CDR3 protein: CSVYKRNTGELFF

V gene: TRBV5-1
D gene: -
J gene: TRBJ1-1
clone size: once
CDR3 DNA: TGCGCCAGCAGCTTGCTGGGGCGTATGAACACTGAAGCTTTCTTT
CDR3 protein: CASSLLGRMNTEAFF

V gene: TRBV28
D gene: -
J gene: TRBJ1-5
clone size: few
CDR3 DNA: TGTGCCACGACAGGACCTGGGCAGCCCCAGCATTTT
CDR3 protein: CATTGPGQPQHF

V gene: TRBV2
D gene: -
J gene: TRBJ2-7
clone size: few
CDR3 DNA: TGTGCCAGCAGTTCTTTGACGAACAACGAGCAGTACTTC
CDR3 protein: CASSSLTNNEQYF

V gene: TRBV5-6
D gene: TRBD2
J gene: TRBJ2-5
clone size: -
CDR3 DNA: TGTGCCAGCAGCTTGCGACTAGCGGGGACCCCCGGTTACCAAGAGACCCAGTACTTC
CDR3 protein: CASSLRLAGTPGYQETQYF

V gene: TRBV28
D gene: -
J gene: TRBJ2-7
clone size: -
CDR3 DNA: TGTGCCAGCAGTTCCTACAGGACCCTCTACGAGCAGTACTTC
CDR3 protein: CASSSYRTLYEQYF

V gene: TRBV12-3/TRBV12-4
D gene: -
J gene: TRBJ1-1
clone size: -
CDR3 DNA: TGTGCCAGCAGTTTCGGTCCCGACACTGAAGCTTTCTTT
CDR3 protein: CASSFGPDTEAFF

V gene: TRBV5-4
D gene: -
J gene: TRBJ2-3
clone size: once
CDR3 DNA: TGTGCCAGCAGCTTGGCCCCGTCAGACACAGATACGCAGTATTTT
CDR3 protein: CASSLAPSDTDTQYF

V gene: TRBV20-1
D gene: -
J gene: TRBJ2-7
clone size: -
CDR3 DNA: TGCAGTGCTAGTGTCCGGCAACCCTACGAGCAGTACTTC
CDR3 protein: CSASVRQPYEQYF

V gene: TRBV11-2
D gene: TRBD2
J gene: TRBJ2-7
clone size: -
CDR3 DNA: TGTGCCAGCAGCTCCGACTGGGGGGGAGGCTCCTACGAGCAGTACTTC
CDR3 protein: CASSSDWGGGSYEQYF

V gene: TRBV5-1
D gene: -
J gene: TRBJ2-7
clone size: -
CDR3 DNA: TGCGCCAGCAGTGAGATGGCCCTCTCCTACGAGCAGTACTTC
CDR3 protein: CASSEMALSYEQYF